What follows is one TCR beta chain and its context. Authors' processing steps: Counts of nucleated cells, estimated from reference gene primer amplification, were obtained. Method: immunoSEQ multiplex PCR; TCRdb's copy keeps in-frame clones and lacks some. V and J calls and clone size follow that table, whereas D and trimming were derived from the DNA. The table has roughly 100,000 clones, roughly nine tenths seen once. These data are taken from a study of blood T cell repertoires in COVID-19. As for the study in general: The United States, Italy and Spain provided the acute and convalescent COVID-19 samples.

Trimming took off 7 bases at V and 1 base at J, with 10 bases between the two ends. The CDR3 spans 13 residues. Input material: peripheral blood. The rearrangement joins TRBV12-3 or TRBV12-4 to TRBJ1-1; D is perhaps TRBD1 (6 bases). This clonotype was sampled from a man in his fifties with acute or convalescent COVID-19. CDR3 residues: CASTPDRNTEAFF. In DNA form, the CDR3 reads TGTGCCAGCACCCCGGACAGGAACACTGAAGCTTTCTTT.